This TCR beta chain was recovered during a study of T cell responses to AZD1222 COVID-19 vaccine. Whole-study results and caveats: Donors skewed white British and female; clonal diversity was possibly underestimated. Among those given AZD1222, only 5 to 7 were seropositive at baseline. Sampling that yielded the repertoires occurred only after the peak T cell response.

V gave up 2 bases and J gave up 3 bases; unmatched junction bases: 6. In germline, CDR1 is MDHEN, CDR2 SYDVKM. The CDR3 spans 16 residues. TCRdb keeps only in-frame clones here, not all; method: immunoSEQ multiplex PCR. The table records 150,000 to 200,000 clones, approximately 90% of them present only once. Concerning this clone: Its matching antigen is unknown.

The chain links TRBV28 to TRBJ2-3; 9 nucleotides match TRBD2. The TCR comes from an adult in good health. Sequencing used peripheral blood, obtained on day 0 of AZD1222 vaccination. CDR3 nucleotide sequence: TGTGCCAGCAGTTTACATGCGGGAGGGCCGACAGATACGCAGTATTTT. Translated, it gives CASSLHAGGPTDTQYF.